This T cell receptor beta chain came from a study of T cells after yellow fever vaccination. Worth noting for this clonotype: Its antigen is not known.

The germline gives CDR1 MNHEY, CDR2 SVGEGT. This CDR3 contains 14 residues. The V end lost 5 bases, the J end lost 7 bases, and 18 bases lay between the germline ends. Study-wide results and caveats: Compared with primary, the secondary response was weaker and peaked at day 5, not 15.

UMIs were added to TCR cDNA along with a universal primer site when it was made by 5'RACE template switching. TCRdb analysed the 5' RACE reads with MiXCR anew, one entry per CDR3 protein. The sample has 610,000 or so distinct CDR3 sequences, approximately 13% seen once. The sequenced sample was PBMCs, obtained on the day of the yellow fever booster vaccination. The chain carries TRBV6-2 or TRBV6-3 and TRBJ2-7; the D gene is possibly TRBD1 (6 bases). The receptor was derived from a man aged 30 to 39 who received the YFV17D yellow fever vaccine. CDR3 in DNA: TGTGCCAGCAGTACCGGGACACGGCTCGAAGAGCAGTACTTC. As protein: CASSTGTRLEEQYF.